The 24 T cell receptor beta chains below come from one sample, sequenced in a study of blood T cell repertoires in COVID-19. The assay was immunoSEQ multiplex PCR, and TCRdb's table has in-frame clones only and misses some. The sample has 110,000 to 150,000 clones, around 83% seen once. The sample consisted of peripheral blood. The receptor set was obtained from a human donor in a cohort sampled during active COVID-19.

The chain is built from TRBV7-3 and TRBJ2-1; TRBD2 agrees at 10 bases. Germline V CDR1 and CDR2: SGHTA, FQGTGA. CDR3 length: 16 amino acids. The J segment lost 8 bases and the V segment lost 0 bases, leaving 7 bases of the junction unmatched. CDR3 in amino acids: CASSLTPAGGPDEQFF. The DNA for the CDR3 is TGTGCCAGCAGCTTAACACCAGCGGGAGGGCCGGATGAGCAGTTCTTC.

The V call is TRBV30, the J call TRBJ2-1; 12 bases fit TRBD2. Looked up from germline, CDR1 is GTSNPN and CDR2 is SVGIG (reference sequence). The CDR3 has 19 amino acids. V shed 1 base and J 0 bases; nucleotides not matched to a gene: 10. The CDR3 sequence: CAWSAPRTSGILSYNEQFF. In nucleotides, the CDR3 is TGTGCCTGGAGTGCCCCACGGACTAGCGGGATTCTCTCCTACAATGAGCAGTTCTTC.

This clone was seen a handful of times. The rearrangement uses TRBV4-1 and TRBJ1-2, with 7 positions matching TRBD1. Germline lookup yields CDR1 MGHRA and CDR2 YSYEKL. Trimming took 4 bases from V and 5 from J; bases not matched to a gene: 13. This CDR3 has 16 residues. The CDR3 loop is CASSLRTGGGLYGYTF. The CDR3 DNA sequence: TGCGCCAGCAGCCTGAGGACAGGAGGGGGACTGTATGGCTACACCTTC.

This chain uses TRBV11-3 with TRBJ1-5; 8 nucleotides match TRBD1. V lost 6 bases and J lost 2; bases outside the gene matches: 18. There are 19 residues in the CDR3. Germline loops: CDR1 SGHNT, CDR2 YENEEA. The CDR3 DNA follows: TGTGCCAGCAGTTTTGGCCCCAGAACGACAGGGGCGGGCAATCAGCCCCAGCATTTT. Its protein product is CASSFGPRTTGAGNQPQHF.

The chain employs TRBV11-2 and TRBJ2-7, with D maybe TRBD2 (7 bases). V lost 0 bases and J lost 4, with 10 bases in between. This CDR3 comprises 14 residues. Germline CDR1 and CDR2: SGHAT and FQNNGV. The CDR3 DNA is TGTGCCAGCAGCTTAGAGGGGGGGCTATACGAGCAGTACTTC. Translation: CASSLEGGLYEQYF.

This rearrangement joins TRBV3-1 (or the pseudogene TRBV3-2) to TRBJ2-1; no reliable D call. V lost 4 bases and J 9 bases, leaving 13 bases between the germline ends. This CDR3 comprises 13 residues. From germline, CDR1 is LGHDT and CDR2 YNNKEL (reference sequence). The DNA for the CDR3 is TGTGCCAGCAGCCTGACAACCTTGGGTGAGCAGTTCTTC. It yields the protein CASSLTTLGEQFF.

V usage is TRBV12-3 or TRBV12-4 and J usage is TRBJ2-7; maybe TRBD2 (5 bases). V was pared by 6 bases and J by 9 bases, with 15 bases between. The CDR3 is 12 amino acids. Here the CDR3 reads CASSVALSGQYF. The CDR3 nucleotides are TGTGCCAGCAGCGTAGCGCTTTCCGGGCAGTACTTC.

The V gene is TRBV5-6, the J gene TRBJ1-1, with TRBD1 matching over 9 bases. Germline trimming cut 5 bases from V and 0 bases from J; bases unmatched to any gene: 11. Germline V gene data show CDR1 as SGHDT and CDR2 as YYEEEE. The CDR3 covers 17 residues. DNA of the CDR3: TGTGCCAGCAGTTCTCCGGGACAGGGACCGATGAACACTGAAGCTTTCTTT. Encoded protein: CASSSPGQGPMNTEAFF. Together with reference TRBV5-6 and TRBJ1-1, the CDR3 gives the full variable domain: DAGVTQSPTHLIKTRGQQVTLRCSPKSGHDTVSWYQQALGQGPQFIFQYYEEEERQRGNFPDRFSGHQFPNYSSELNVNALLLGDSALYLCASSSPGQGPMNTEAFFGQGTRLTVV.

The chain carries TRBV15 and TRBJ2-7, with D tentatively TRBD2 (7 bases). CDR1 is LNHNV and CDR2 is YYDKDF in the germline V gene (reference sequence). Trimming removed 4 bases at V and 2 bases at J, with 15 bases between. The CDR3 sequence is 15 residues long. The chain's CDR3 is CATSTGDYVPYEQYF. The CDR3 nucleotides read TGTGCCACCAGCACAGGGGACTATGTCCCCTACGAGCAGTACTTC.

This clone showed up just once. The chain has TRBV19 and TRBJ1-1, with 7 bases aligning to TRBD1. V shed 5 bases and J 5 bases; nucleotides not matched to a gene: 8. CDR1 and CDR2 (germline): LNHDA, SQIVND (reference sequence). This CDR3 region has 14 residues. The CDR3 spells CASSFNRGRTEAFF. The CDR3 bases are TGTGCCAGTAGTTTCAACAGGGGAAGGACTGAAGCTTTCTTT.

The rearrangement joins TRBV5-1 to TRBJ2-7; maybe TRBD1 (6 bases). The CDR3 sequence is 14 residues long. Germline CDR1 is SGHRS and CDR2 is YFSETQ. V lost 4 bases, J lost 4 bases, and 15 bases lay in between. CDR3 nucleotide sequence: TGCGCCAGCAGCGTGACAGGTTTGGGATACGAGCAGTACTTC. It codes for CASSVTGLGYEQYF.

This clone was observed a handful of times. The chain uses TRBV30 and TRBJ2-7; D not resolved. V was cut by 7 bases and J by 3 bases, with 16 bases left in between. Per the germline V gene, CDR1 is GTSNPN and CDR2 is SVGIG (reference sequence). The CDR3 has 13 amino acids. Here the CDR3 DNA reads TGTGCCTATGGTGGGCTACCGTACTACGAGCAGTACTTC. Its protein is CAYGGLPYYEQYF. Looking up the rest from reference TRBV30 and TRBJ2-7 gives the full variable domain: SQTIHQWPATLVQPVGSPLSLECTVEGTSNPNLYWYRQAAGRGLQLLFYSVGIGQISSEVPQNLSASRPQDRQFILSSKKLLLSDSGFYLCAYGGLPYYEQYFGPGTRLTVT.

The rearrangement uses TRBV11-3 and TRBJ2-1; TRBD2 agrees at 12 bases. J was trimmed by 8 bases and V by 5 bases; bases with no gene match: 10. There are 16 residues in the CDR3. The V gene's germline CDR1 is SGHNT and CDR2 YENEEA. The CDR3 DNA reads TGTGCCAGCAGCCCGGGACTAGCGGGCCCGGCGGATGAGCAGTTCTTC. The encoded protein is CASSPGLAGPADEQFF.

This clone was counted a single time. This chain links TRBV19 with TRBJ2-7, with 10 bases identical to TRBD1. Looked up from germline, CDR1 is LNHDA and CDR2 is SQIVND (reference sequence). There are 14 residues in the CDR3. The V gene end was trimmed by 6 bases and the J gene end by 0 bases; junction bases not matched to a gene: 2. In DNA, the CDR3 is TGTGCCAGTAGGGGACAGGGGTCCTCCTACGAGCAGTACTTC. Translated: CASRGQGSSYEQYF.

The rearrangement links TRBV4-1 to TRBJ1-2; possible D gene TRBD1, 6 bases. The CDR3 sequence is 15 residues long. The ends were cut back, 1 base at V and 6 bases at J, with 15 bases in the middle. The germline V gene encodes CDR1 MGHRA and CDR2 YSYEKL. The DNA of the CDR3 is TGCGCCAGCAGCCAAGGGCAGGGGAGTCGGAATGGCTACACCTTC. As protein: CASSQGQGSRNGYTF.

The chain has TRBV11-2 and TRBJ2-7, with 9 bases matching TRBD2. This CDR3 region has 15 residues. The V gene's germline CDR1 is SGHAT and CDR2 FQNNGV. V lost 3 bases and J lost 3; bases outside the gene matches: 6. The CDR3 DNA sequence: TGTGCCAGCAGCTTGGGACTAGCTGCCTTCTACGAGCAGTACTTC. It codes for CASSLGLAAFYEQYF.

This clone showed up just once. The chain recombines TRBV3-1 (or the pseudogene TRBV3-2) with TRBJ1-5; the D is unclear. Per germline, CDR1 LGHDT and CDR2 YNNKEL (reference sequence). CDR3 length: 12 residues. Trimming pared 4 bases from V and 4 bases from J, leaving 5 bases between. The CDR3 spells CASSLKNQPQHF. In DNA form, the CDR3 reads TGTGCCAGCAGCCTAAAAAATCAGCCCCAGCATTTT.

This clone was detected a few times. DNA of the CDR3: TGTGCCAGCAGCTTGACTAGCGGGTTGTCTACGCAGTATTTT. Translating gives CASSLTSGLSTQYF. This chain joins TRBV2 and TRBJ2-3; TRBD2 matches at 10 bases. The CDR3 covers 14 residues. V lost 6 bases and J lost 8; bases outside the gene matches: 8. Germline lookup yields CDR1 SNHLY and CDR2 FYNNEI.

The rearrangement joins TRBV18 to TRBJ2-1; TRBD1 aligns across 8 bases. Germline-derived CDR1 and CDR2 are KGHSH and LQKENI. The CDR3 contains 16 residues. V lost 3 bases and J lost 5; bases outside the gene matches: 9. In DNA, the CDR3 is TGTGCCAGCTCACCTGATACGGGGACAGGTCACAATGAGCAGTTCTTC. Residues: CASSPDTGTGHNEQFF.

This chain joins TRBV6-5 and TRBJ1-2; 9 bases are a match to TRBD1. After removal of 5 bases from V and 3 bases from J, the junction contained 1 base not matched to a gene. Germline CDR1 reads MNHEY; CDR2 reads SVGAGI. This CDR3 region has 13 residues. CDR3 sequence (DNA): TGTGCCAGCAGTAGACAGGGGGACTATGGCTACACCTTC. Translating gives CASSRQGDYGYTF.

This clone appeared once. The sample has other DNA sequences that encode this CDR3 too. The rearrangement links TRBV15 to TRBJ2-1; perhaps TRBD2 as D (5 bases). Germline CDR1 reads LNHNV; CDR2 reads YYDKDF (reference sequence). The CDR3 consists of 14 residues. Trimming shortened V by 0 bases and J by 7 bases, and 10 bases separated the two germline ends. The CDR3 loop reads CATSRDRGPNEQFF. The CDR3 DNA sequence: TGTGCCACCAGCAGAGATCGGGGTCCAAATGAGCAGTTCTTC. The full variable domain, its missing parts supplied by reference TRBV15 and TRBJ2-1, is DAMVIQNPRYQVTQFGKPVTLSCSQTLNHNVMYWYQQKSSQAPKLLFHYYDKDFNNEADTPDNFQSRRPNTSFCFLDIRSPGLGDTAMYLCATSRDRGPNEQFFGPGTRLTVL.

The V gene is TRBV6-6, the J gene TRBJ1-5; the match to TRBD1 covers 10 bases. Germline lookup yields CDR1 MNHNY and CDR2 SVGAGI (reference sequence). V gave up 8 bases and J gave up 5 bases; unmatched junction bases: 3. This CDR3 spans 13 amino acids. The CDR3 loop reads CASVGQGYQPQHF. The CDR3 DNA reads TGTGCCAGCGTGGGACAGGGGTATCAGCCCCAGCATTTT.

V is TRBV27 and J is TRBJ2-7; the match to TRBD2 covers 8 bases. The CDR3 length is 14 residues. The germline CDR1 and CDR2 sequences are MNHEY and SMNVEV (reference sequence). J was trimmed by 2 bases and V by 8 bases; bases with no gene match: 8. The CDR3 spells CASCRGGTPYEQYF. The CDR3 DNA follows: TGTGCCAGCTGCCGGGGGGGGACCCCCTACGAGCAGTACTTC.

The genes are TRBV7-9 and TRBJ2-7; TRBD2 might be the D (6 bases). CDR1 is SEHNR, CDR2 FQNEAQ, per germline (reference sequence). The CDR3 sequence is 14 residues long. V lost 1 base and J lost 2, with 9 bases in between. The CDR3 loop reads CASSLGGLTYEQYF. The CDR3 DNA is TGTGCCAGCAGCTTAGGGGGACTCACCTACGAGCAGTACTTC.